This T cell receptor beta chain was profiled in a study of shared clonotypes between healthy human individuals. Study-level findings and limits: Naive subsets generally exceeded memory subsets in estimated richness. Sharing across four donors was seen in roughly 5% of naive CD4 clonotypes.

CD8 cells classed as naive were CD45RO-negative and positively selected for CCR7, excluding terminally differentiated effector memory CD45RA+ cells. Turning to this clone: Its target is not known.

Profiling relied on immunoSEQ multiplex PCR, and the TCRdb table lists in-frame clones only, not all of them. The sample includes millions of clones, 85% to 95% of them seen just once. J was trimmed by 1 base and V by 5 bases; bases with no gene match: 4. The CDR3 is made up of 14 amino acids. CDR1 and CDR2 (germline): MNHEY, SMNVEV (reference sequence). This receptor was taken from a man younger than 35 in good health. Some clones in this sample may be carry-over from other donors' samples. The chain employs TRBV27 and TRBJ1-1; TRBD1 matches 7 bases. The sample taken for sequencing was naive CD8+ T cells from PBMCs. DNA of the CDR3: TGTGCCAGCAGTCACCACAGGGGGAACACTGAAGCTTTCTTT. This translates into CASSHHRGNTEAFF.